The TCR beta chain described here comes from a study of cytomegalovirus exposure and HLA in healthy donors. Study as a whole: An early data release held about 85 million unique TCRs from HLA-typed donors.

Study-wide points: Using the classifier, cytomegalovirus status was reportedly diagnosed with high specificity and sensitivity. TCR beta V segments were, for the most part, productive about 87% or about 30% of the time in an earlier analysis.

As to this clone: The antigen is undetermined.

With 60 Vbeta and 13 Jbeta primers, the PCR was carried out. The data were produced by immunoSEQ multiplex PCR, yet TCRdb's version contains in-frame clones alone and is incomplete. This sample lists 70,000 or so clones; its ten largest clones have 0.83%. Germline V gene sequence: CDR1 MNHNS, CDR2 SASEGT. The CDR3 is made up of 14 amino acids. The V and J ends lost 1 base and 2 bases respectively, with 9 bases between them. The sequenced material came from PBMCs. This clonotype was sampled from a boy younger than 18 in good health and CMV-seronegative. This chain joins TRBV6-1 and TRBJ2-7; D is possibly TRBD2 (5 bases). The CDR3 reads CASSEGESAYEQYF. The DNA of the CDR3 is TGTGCCAGCAGTGAAGGGGAGAGCGCCTACGAGCAGTACTTC.